These T cell receptor beta chains were read from a single sample in a study of cytomegalovirus exposure and HLA in healthy donors. TCRdb keeps only in-frame clones here, not all; method: immunoSEQ multiplex PCR. The sample lists 150,000 to 170,000 clones; around 79% were seen once. Sequencing was carried out using PBMCs. Source of these receptors: a man younger than 30 in good health and CMV-seronegative. Each CDR3 is given with its conserved first and last residue. Fields, in order: CDR3 DNA, CDR3 protein, D gene, J gene, V gene, CDR3 length, clone size. D genes are given only for firm matches. Clone size, where shown, is once, few, many, or a class for clones that have expanded.

CDR3 DNA: TGTGCCAGCAGCCCTGTAGAGTCTAACTATGGCTACACCTTC
CDR3 protein: CASSPVESNYGYTF
D gene: -
J gene: TRBJ1-2
V gene: TRBV7-9
CDR3 length: 14
clone size: -

CDR3 DNA: TGTGCCACCAGCAGGGACCTCTCCGGGACAGGATACGAGCAGTACTTC
CDR3 protein: CATSRDLSGTGYEQYF
D gene: TRBD1
J gene: TRBJ2-7
V gene: TRBV15
CDR3 length: 16
clone size: -

CDR3 DNA: TGTGCCAGCAGCGTACGTCCAGCGGGAATCGGTGATACGCAGTATTTT
CDR3 protein: CASSVRPAGIGDTQYF
D gene: TRBD2
J gene: TRBJ2-3
V gene: TRBV9
CDR3 length: 16
clone size: -

CDR3 DNA: TGTGCCAGCAGCTCCTCGGGACTAGCGGGCCACAATGAGCAGTTCTTC
CDR3 protein: CASSSSGLAGHNEQFF
D gene: TRBD2
J gene: TRBJ2-1
V gene: TRBV7-8
CDR3 length: 16
clone size: -

CDR3 DNA: TGCGCCAGCCTTTCGGGTAACCAAAACATTCAGTACTTC
CDR3 protein: CASLSGNQNIQYF
D gene: -
J gene: TRBJ2-4
V gene: TRBV10-2
CDR3 length: 13
clone size: -

CDR3 DNA: TGTGCCAGCAGCCTTGAGACGGGAGGGCTGACCTACGAGCAGTACTTC
CDR3 protein: CASSLETGGLTYEQYF
D gene: TRBD2
J gene: TRBJ2-7
V gene: TRBV7-6
CDR3 length: 16
clone size: -

CDR3 DNA: TGTGCCAGCAGCCCGCGACCGCAGGGTTCAACTAATGAAAAACTGTTTTTT
CDR3 protein: CASSPRPQGSTNEKLFF
D gene: -
J gene: TRBJ1-4
V gene: TRBV7-2
CDR3 length: 17
clone size: -

CDR3 DNA: TGCGCCAGCAGCTTGGGGGACAGGGAGGGGAACGAGCAGTACTTC
CDR3 protein: CASSLGDREGNEQYF
D gene: TRBD1
J gene: TRBJ2-7
V gene: TRBV5-1
CDR3 length: 15
clone size: -

CDR3 DNA: TGCGCCAGCAGTGCGCAGAGGATAGGCACAGATACGCAGTATTTT
CDR3 protein: CASSAQRIGTDTQYF
D gene: -
J gene: TRBJ2-3
V gene: TRBV10-2
CDR3 length: 15
clone size: few

CDR3 DNA: TGTGCCAGCAGTTCCGGGAAGAGTGGCTACACCTTC
CDR3 protein: CASSSGKSGYTF
D gene: -
J gene: TRBJ1-2
V gene: TRBV6-5
CDR3 length: 12
clone size: -

CDR3 DNA: TGTGCCAGCAGCAACCAGCGGGACGTCCTGACTTTC
CDR3 protein: CASSNQRDVLTF
D gene: -
J gene: TRBJ2-6
V gene: TRBV7-9
CDR3 length: 12
clone size: once

CDR3 DNA: TGTGCCAGCCTCGAAGCAGGGGGGATCGAGCCCCAGCATTTT
CDR3 protein: CASLEAGGIEPQHF
D gene: TRBD1
J gene: TRBJ1-5
V gene: TRBV19
CDR3 length: 14
clone size: -

CDR3 DNA: TGTTCCAGCAGCTCCTTTAGCGCGTACTCTGGGGCCAACGTCCTGACTTTC
CDR3 protein: CSSSSFSAYSGANVLTF
D gene: -
J gene: TRBJ2-6
V gene: TRBV7-9
CDR3 length: 17
clone size: -

CDR3 DNA: TGTGCCAGCAGTGAACCCTGGGCCAAACCCTACGAGCAGTACTTC
CDR3 protein: CASSEPWAKPYEQYF
D gene: -
J gene: TRBJ2-7
V gene: TRBV2
CDR3 length: 15
clone size: -

CDR3 DNA: TGTGCCAGCAGCTTAGTCAGGGTTGGCGCTGGAAACACCATATATTTT
CDR3 protein: CASSLVRVGAGNTIYF
D gene: -
J gene: TRBJ1-3
V gene: TRBV7-2
CDR3 length: 16
clone size: -

CDR3 DNA: TGTGCCAGCAGCGTAGTGGCTAGCGGGACGAATGAGCAGTTCTTC
CDR3 protein: CASSVVASGTNEQFF
D gene: TRBD2
J gene: TRBJ2-1
V gene: TRBV9
CDR3 length: 15
clone size: -

CDR3 DNA: TGTGCCAGCAGCCCCCATGGACAGGGGGCGAACACTGAAGCTTTCTTT
CDR3 protein: CASSPHGQGANTEAFF
D gene: TRBD1
J gene: TRBJ1-1
V gene: TRBV5-4
CDR3 length: 16
clone size: few

CDR3 DNA: TGTGCCAGCAGTTTTGGGGGGAGAGTCTACGAGCAGTACTTC
CDR3 protein: CASSFGGRVYEQYF
D gene: -
J gene: TRBJ2-7
V gene: TRBV27
CDR3 length: 14
clone size: few

CDR3 DNA: TGTGCCAGCAGCTTACCGGGACAGGTGGCTAGAGAGCAGTACTTC
CDR3 protein: CASSLPGQVAREQYF
D gene: TRBD1
J gene: TRBJ2-7
V gene: TRBV11-2
CDR3 length: 15
clone size: -

CDR3 DNA: TGCGCCAGCAGCCATTCCACAGGCCGAGACACTGAAGCTTTCTTT
CDR3 protein: CASSHSTGRDTEAFF
D gene: -
J gene: TRBJ1-1
V gene: TRBV4-1
CDR3 length: 15
clone size: -

CDR3 DNA: TGCGCCAGCAGCTTGGCTAGCGGGACAAGTTCCTACGAGCAGTACTTC
CDR3 protein: CASSLASGTSSYEQYF
D gene: TRBD2
J gene: TRBJ2-7
V gene: TRBV5-1
CDR3 length: 16
clone size: -

CDR3 DNA: TGCGCCAGCAGCTGGGACAGAACTAGCACAGATACGCAGTATTTT
CDR3 protein: CASSWDRTSTDTQYF
D gene: TRBD1
J gene: TRBJ2-3
V gene: TRBV5-1
CDR3 length: 15
clone size: -

CDR3 DNA: TGTGCCAGCAGCGAAGGACAGGGGACATATGGGGGCTACACCTTC
CDR3 protein: CASSEGQGTYGGYTF
D gene: TRBD1
J gene: TRBJ1-2
V gene: TRBV2
CDR3 length: 15
clone size: -

CDR3 DNA: TGTGCCATCAGTGAGTCGGTGCGGGACAATGAGCAGTTCTTC
CDR3 protein: CAISESVRDNEQFF
D gene: -
J gene: TRBJ2-1
V gene: TRBV10-3
CDR3 length: 14
clone size: -

CDR3 DNA: TGTGCCAGCAGCTTAACCCATCCGGGAGGCTACGAGCAGTACTTC
CDR3 protein: CASSLTHPGGYEQYF
D gene: TRBD2
J gene: TRBJ2-7
V gene: TRBV7-2
CDR3 length: 15
clone size: once

CDR3 DNA: TGCAGCGTTGAAGGGGGGGGGACAGGGGCAATAAGAGGAGGTTTCCAAGAGACCCAGTACTTC
CDR3 protein: CSVEGGGTGAIRGGFQETQYF
D gene: TRBD1
J gene: TRBJ2-5
V gene: TRBV29-1
CDR3 length: 21
clone size: -

CDR3 DNA: TGTGCCAGCAGCCCGAGGACTAGCGGGACCTACGAGCAGTACTTC
CDR3 protein: CASSPRTSGTYEQYF
D gene: TRBD2
J gene: TRBJ2-7
V gene: TRBV9
CDR3 length: 15
clone size: -

CDR3 DNA: TGTGCCAGTAGCCTTATTACTGCGAACTATGGCTACACCTTC
CDR3 protein: CASSLITANYGYTF
D gene: -
J gene: TRBJ1-2
V gene: TRBV19
CDR3 length: 14
clone size: -

CDR3 DNA: TGTGCCAGCTCACCACCGTTCATTACCGGGGAGCTGTTTTTT
CDR3 protein: CASSPPFITGELFF
D gene: -
J gene: TRBJ2-2
V gene: TRBV18
CDR3 length: 14
clone size: -

CDR3 DNA: TGTGCCAGCAGTGGACCGCGGGGGGGGAATCAGCCCCAGCATTTT
CDR3 protein: CASSGPRGGNQPQHF
D gene: -
J gene: TRBJ1-5
V gene: TRBV2
CDR3 length: 15
clone size: -

CDR3 DNA: TGTGCCACCAGCAGAGTAAAAACCCAGGGGAACTATGGCTACACCTTC
CDR3 protein: CATSRVKTQGNYGYTF
D gene: -
J gene: TRBJ1-2
V gene: TRBV15
CDR3 length: 16
clone size: once

CDR3 DNA: TGTGCCTGGACAGGCTCACAAGAGACCCAGTACTTC
CDR3 protein: CAWTGSQETQYF
D gene: -
J gene: TRBJ2-5
V gene: TRBV30
CDR3 length: 12
clone size: few

CDR3 DNA: TGTGCTAGTGGTATAGCGGGAGGCACAGATACGCAGTATTTT
CDR3 protein: CASGIAGGTDTQYF
D gene: TRBD2
J gene: TRBJ2-3
V gene: TRBV12-5
CDR3 length: 14
clone size: -

CDR3 DNA: TGTGCCAGTAGTGAGGGGAGGCACCAGCCCCAGCATTTT
CDR3 protein: CASSEGRHQPQHF
D gene: -
J gene: TRBJ1-5
V gene: TRBV19
CDR3 length: 13
clone size: -

CDR3 DNA: TGTTCCAGCAGCTTACAGGGGGCGCGGGTAAATGGAAACACCATATATTTT
CDR3 protein: CSSSLQGARVNGNTIYF
D gene: TRBD1
J gene: TRBJ1-3
V gene: TRBV7-9
CDR3 length: 17
clone size: once

CDR3 DNA: TGTGCCAGCAGCGTAGGAACAGGGAGAGGAAACACCATATATTTT
CDR3 protein: CASSVGTGRGNTIYF
D gene: -
J gene: TRBJ1-3
V gene: TRBV9
CDR3 length: 15
clone size: few

CDR3 DNA: TGTGCCAGCAGCCCTCCGGAGGGAACCCAGTACTTC
CDR3 protein: CASSPPEGTQYF
D gene: -
J gene: TRBJ2-5
V gene: TRBV7-9
CDR3 length: 12
clone size: once

CDR3 DNA: TGTGCCAGCAGTGAACGACCCGGGACAGGACTTGGCGAGCAGTACTTC
CDR3 protein: CASSERPGTGLGEQYF
D gene: TRBD1
J gene: TRBJ2-7
V gene: TRBV6-4
CDR3 length: 16
clone size: few

CDR3 DNA: TGTGCCAGCAGTTACTCGAGTCCCGGCAGGGGGTACGAGCAGTACTTC
CDR3 protein: CASSYSSPGRGYEQYF
D gene: TRBD1
J gene: TRBJ2-7
V gene: TRBV6-5
CDR3 length: 16
clone size: -

CDR3 DNA: TGTGCCAGCAGTCCGCTAGTGACAGGGGAGCAGTACTTC
CDR3 protein: CASSPLVTGEQYF
D gene: TRBD1
J gene: TRBJ2-7
V gene: TRBV6-6
CDR3 length: 13
clone size: -

CDR3 DNA: TGTGCCAGCAGCTCGGGAGGGAGGGGAAACACCATATATTTT
CDR3 protein: CASSSGGRGNTIYF
D gene: -
J gene: TRBJ1-3
V gene: TRBV6-5
CDR3 length: 14
clone size: -

CDR3 DNA: TGTGCCAGCGCCCGATCAGGGACTAACTATGGCTACACCTTC
CDR3 protein: CASARSGTNYGYTF
D gene: -
J gene: TRBJ1-2
V gene: TRBV7-2
CDR3 length: 14
clone size: -

CDR3 DNA: TGTGCCTGGAGTTCAGGGATCAATCAGCCCCAGCATTTT
CDR3 protein: CAWSSGINQPQHF
D gene: -
J gene: TRBJ1-5
V gene: TRBV30
CDR3 length: 13
clone size: -

CDR3 DNA: TGTGCCAGCAGAGCCACGACTAGCGGGATAACAGATACGCAGTATTTT
CDR3 protein: CASRATTSGITDTQYF
D gene: TRBD2
J gene: TRBJ2-3
V gene: TRBV2
CDR3 length: 16
clone size: few

CDR3 DNA: TGTGCCAGCAGCCTACTAGACAGGCCTACCGGGGAGCTGTTTTTT
CDR3 protein: CASSLLDRPTGELFF
D gene: -
J gene: TRBJ2-2
V gene: TRBV7-8
CDR3 length: 15
clone size: -

CDR3 DNA: TGCGCCAGCAGTCCCGAGGCAGACGGTGAAAAACTGTTTTTT
CDR3 protein: CASSPEADGEKLFF
D gene: -
J gene: TRBJ1-4
V gene: TRBV23-1
CDR3 length: 14
clone size: -